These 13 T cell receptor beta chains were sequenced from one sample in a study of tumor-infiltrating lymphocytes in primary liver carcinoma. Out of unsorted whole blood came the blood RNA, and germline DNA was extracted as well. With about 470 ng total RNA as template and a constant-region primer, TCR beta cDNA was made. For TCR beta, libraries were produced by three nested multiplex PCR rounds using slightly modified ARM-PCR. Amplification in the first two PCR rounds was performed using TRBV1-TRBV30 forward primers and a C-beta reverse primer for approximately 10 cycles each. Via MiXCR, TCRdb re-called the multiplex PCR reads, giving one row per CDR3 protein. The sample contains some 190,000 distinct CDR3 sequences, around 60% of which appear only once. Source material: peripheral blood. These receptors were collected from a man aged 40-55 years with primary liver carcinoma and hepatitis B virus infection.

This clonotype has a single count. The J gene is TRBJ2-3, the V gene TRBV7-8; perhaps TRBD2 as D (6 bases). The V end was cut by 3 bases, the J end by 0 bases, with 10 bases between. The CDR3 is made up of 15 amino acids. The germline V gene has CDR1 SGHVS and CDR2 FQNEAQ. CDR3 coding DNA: TGTGCCAGCAGCTTGAGCGGGCCTAGCACAGATACGCAGTATTTT. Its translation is CASSLSGPSTDTQYF.

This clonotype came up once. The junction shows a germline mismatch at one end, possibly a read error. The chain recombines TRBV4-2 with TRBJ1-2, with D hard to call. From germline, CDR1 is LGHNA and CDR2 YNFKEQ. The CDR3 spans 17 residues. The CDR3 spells CASSQDHAAWQLYGYIF. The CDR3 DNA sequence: TGTGCCAGCAGCCAGGATCATGCCGCCTGGCAGCTCTATGGCTACATCTTC.

For the CDR3, the DNA is TGCGCCAGCAGCATCCCACTAGCGGCTGGGAGGAATGAGCAGTTCTTC. This translates into CASSIPLAAGRNEQFF. The rearrangement uses TRBV5-1 and TRBJ2-1, with 8 positions matching TRBD2. Germline assignment: CDR1 SGHRS and CDR2 YFSETQ. J gave up 7 bases and V 4 bases, and 13 bases lay outside the gene matches. The CDR3 spans 16 residues.

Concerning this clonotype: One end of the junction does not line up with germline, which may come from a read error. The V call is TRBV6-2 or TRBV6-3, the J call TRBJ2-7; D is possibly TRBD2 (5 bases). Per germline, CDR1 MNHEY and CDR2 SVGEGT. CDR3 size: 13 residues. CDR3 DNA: TGTACCAGCAACCTTCTAGCCGGCAACGAGCAGTACTTC. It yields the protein CTSNLLAGNEQYF.

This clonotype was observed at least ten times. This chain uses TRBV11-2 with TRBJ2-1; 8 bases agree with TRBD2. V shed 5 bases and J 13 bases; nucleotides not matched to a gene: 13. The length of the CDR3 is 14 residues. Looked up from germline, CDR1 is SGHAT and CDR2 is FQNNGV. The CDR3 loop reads CASSLLSGVALQFF. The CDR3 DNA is TGTGCCAGCAGCCTACTTAGCGGGGTGGCTCTTCAGTTCTTC.

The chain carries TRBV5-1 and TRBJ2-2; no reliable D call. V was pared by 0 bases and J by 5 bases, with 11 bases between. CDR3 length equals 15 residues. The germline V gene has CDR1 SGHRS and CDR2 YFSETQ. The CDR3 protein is CASSLVSMRTGELFF. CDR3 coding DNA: TGCGCCAGCAGCTTGGTGTCGATGCGGACCGGGGAGCTGTTTTTT.

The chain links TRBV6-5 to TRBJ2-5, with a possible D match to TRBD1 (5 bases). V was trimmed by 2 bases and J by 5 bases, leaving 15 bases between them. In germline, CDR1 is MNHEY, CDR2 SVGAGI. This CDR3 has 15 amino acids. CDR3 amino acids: CASSYQARGLETQYF. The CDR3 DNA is TGTGCCAGCAGTTACCAGGCAAGGGGCTTGGAGACCCAGTACTTC.

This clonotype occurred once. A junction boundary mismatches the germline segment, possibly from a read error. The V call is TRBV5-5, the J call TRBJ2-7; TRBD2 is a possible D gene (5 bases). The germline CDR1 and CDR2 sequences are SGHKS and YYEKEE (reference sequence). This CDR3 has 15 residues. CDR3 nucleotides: TGTGCCAGCGGCTTGCGACCCGGGGATCGTTACGAGCAGTACTTC. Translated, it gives CASGLRPGDRYEQYF.

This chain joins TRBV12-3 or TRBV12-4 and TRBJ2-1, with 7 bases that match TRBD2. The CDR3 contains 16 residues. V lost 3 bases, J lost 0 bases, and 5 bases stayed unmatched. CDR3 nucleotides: TGTGCCAGCAGTTTCTGGGGGGAGGGCTCCTACAATGAGCAGTTCTTC. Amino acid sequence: CASSFWGEGSYNEQFF.

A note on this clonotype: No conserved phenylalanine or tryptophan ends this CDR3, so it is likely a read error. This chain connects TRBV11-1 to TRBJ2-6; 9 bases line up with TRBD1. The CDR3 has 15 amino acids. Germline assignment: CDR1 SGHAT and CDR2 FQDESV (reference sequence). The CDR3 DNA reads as TGTGCCAGCAGCTGGACAGGGGCCGGGGCCAACGCCCTGACTCTC. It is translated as CASSWTGAGANALTL.

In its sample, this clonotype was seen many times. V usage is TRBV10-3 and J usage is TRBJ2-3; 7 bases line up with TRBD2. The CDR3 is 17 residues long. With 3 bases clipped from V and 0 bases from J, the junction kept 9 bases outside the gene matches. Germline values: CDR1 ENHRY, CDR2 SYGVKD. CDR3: CAISEPRLAESTDTQYF. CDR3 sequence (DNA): TGTGCCATCAGTGAACCCAGACTAGCAGAAAGCACAGATACGCAGTATTTT.

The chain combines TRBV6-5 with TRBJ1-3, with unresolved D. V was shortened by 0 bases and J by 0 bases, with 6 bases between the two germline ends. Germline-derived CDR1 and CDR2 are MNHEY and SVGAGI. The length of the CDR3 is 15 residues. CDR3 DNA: TGTGCCAGCAGTTACTCAGGAGACTCTGGAAACACCATATATTTT. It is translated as CASSYSGDSGNTIYF.

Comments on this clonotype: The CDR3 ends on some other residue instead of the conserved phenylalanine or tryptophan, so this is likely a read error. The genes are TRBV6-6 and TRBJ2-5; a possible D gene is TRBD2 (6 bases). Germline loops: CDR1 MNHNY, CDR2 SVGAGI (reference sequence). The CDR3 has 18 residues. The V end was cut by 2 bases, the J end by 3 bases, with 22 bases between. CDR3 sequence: CASSYGGRRVADEETQYI. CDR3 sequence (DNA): TGTGCCAGCAGTTACGGGGGAAGAAGGGTAGCGGATGAAGAGACCCAGTACATC.